Given below is one T cell receptor beta chain in context. Its antigen is not identified. The sample originates from a study of T cells in Graves' hyperthyroidism and ophthalmopathy. Study-level points and caveats: Blood samples included most of the expanded thyroid clonotypes exceeding 0.001. Separating ophthalmopathy from stable hyperthyroidism was achieved by a 13 V-J model.

The CDR3 regions of TCR beta were amplified from RNA transcripts. HTBI primers were the set used in a first-round RT-PCR of the TCR CDR3. TCRdb re-analysed the multiplex PCR reads in MiXCR, keeping a single row per CDR3 protein. The profile covers about 360,000 distinct CDR3 sequences, with around a quarter appearing a single time and less than 85% taken by the ten largest. The CDR3 sequence is 14 residues long. The germline V gene has CDR1 SQVTM and CDR2 ANQGSEA. V shed 7 bases and J 3 bases; nucleotides not matched to a gene: 8. The gene calls are TRBV29-1 and TRBJ2-1; the match to TRBD2 covers 8 bases. The TCR sequence derives from a man in his forties or fifties with Graves' hyperthyroidism. Sequencing was done on a sample of blood. The CDR3 spells CSACEGTSYNEQFF. CDR3 in DNA: TGCAGCGCGTGCGAGGGGACTAGCTACAATGAGCAGTTCTTC.